This entry is about one T cell receptor (beta chain). What it binds is unknown. Germline V gene lookup returns CDR1 SGHRS and CDR2 YFSETQ. Trimming pared 4 bases from V and 5 bases from J, leaving 15 bases between. This CDR3 contains 15 residues. The PCR was carried out with 60 Vbeta primers and 13 Jbeta primers. The protocol was immunoSEQ multiplex PCR, while the TCRdb copy is restricted to in-frame clones and leaves out a portion. The sample has some 130,000 clones, approximately 80% seen once. This entry belongs to a study of cytomegalovirus exposure and HLA in healthy donors. Regarding the study as a whole: Reports state that TCR beta sequences accurately predicted most subjects' HLA-A and HLA-B alleles. Analysis was carried out at a later point, and it linked a missense DCLRE1C variant to TCR beta V- and J-gene trimming.

This TCR was recovered from a woman aged 40 to 50 in good health and CMV-seronegative. The J gene is TRBJ2-2, the V gene TRBV5-1; perhaps TRBD2 as D (5 bases). The sample comprised PBMCs. The CDR3 is CASSPFGGETGELFF. CDR3 nucleotides: TGCGCCAGCAGCCCCTTTGGAGGCGAAACCGGGGAGCTGTTTTTT. Combining the CDR3 with reference TRBV5-1 and TRBJ2-2 gives the whole variable domain KAGVTQTPRYLIKTRGQQVTLSCSPISGHRSVSWYQQTPGQGLQFLFEYFSETQRNKGNFPGRFSGRQFSNSRSEMNVSTLELGDSALYLCASSPFGGETGELFFGEGSRLTVL.